This T cell receptor (beta chain) was identified during a study of OX40 agonist ivuxolimab in advanced cancers. Context from the whole study: The costimulatory receptor OX40 (CD134) was targeted by ivuxolimab, a fully human IgG2 agonistic monoclonal antibody. Intravenous ivuxolimab was administered to patients every 2 weeks at six dose levels: 0.01, 0.1, 0.3, 1.5, 3 and 10 mg/kg. Of the 50 to 55 patients in dose escalation, around 19 had hepatocellular carcinoma, some 15 had melanoma, 9 had renal cell carcinoma and 9 had head and neck cancer. In the dose-escalation cohort, 70% to 90% of patients were male, and the mean age was 60 years with a range of about 23 to 79. Prior anti-PD-1, anti-PD-L1 or anti-CTLA-4 therapy was permitted, and checkpoint inhibitors had been received by approximately 39% of dose-escalation patients. Partial responses occurred in three dose-escalation patients, of whom one had hepatocellular carcinoma and two had cutaneous melanoma. Peripheral TCRbeta sequencing aimed to test whether ivuxolimab altered TCR sequence diversity and caused clonal T-cell expansion. The monotherapy dose-escalation portion (N ≈ 52 patients) of the phase I ivuxolimab trial is reported in the paper. Points the paper makes about the study in general: Which antigens the clonally expanded peripheral T cells were specific for was not determined. After ivuxolimab, expanded clones were on average more numerous among CD8+ T cells than among CD4+ T cells. Low levels of normalized T-cell clonal expansion were also shown by some nonresponding patients. At doses from 0.1 to 3.0 mg/kg, clonal expansion was seen in both CD4+ and CD8+ blood T cells between baseline and week 6. In the 0.1-3.0 mg/kg groups, partial responders had among the lowest normalized peripheral clonal expansion, particularly in CD8+ T cells.

V is reduced by 6 bases and J by 2 bases, leaving a spacing of 17 bases between them. Based on the germline V gene, the CDR1 and CDR2 sequences are SGDLS and YYNGEE. The CDR3 contains 15 residues, cysteine and phenylalanine counted. This entry keeps only the CDR3 DNA: 45 bases, framed from base 1. To sequence the TCRbeta CDR3 region, genomic DNA was isolated from the sorted cells. The immunoSEQ Assay was used to sequence the TCRbeta CDR3 regions. Sourced from immuneACCESS, this table was stored by TCRdb with only in-frame sequences that have V and J called. A share of the clones is absent; for the studies checked, an unresolved V gene accounts for under half, and the remainder has no known explanation. Present in this sample are 40,000 to 50,000 clones, 70% to 90% of which were seen just once. About 45% of the sample is taken by the ten largest. On this clone itself: It lacks a known antigen. No base quality information exists; no much larger clone differs at one position.

Patients with autoimmune disease history or receiving systemic immunosuppression were excluded from the trial. Peripheral blood for TCR sequencing was drawn from every dose cohort at baseline, at cycle 4 day 1 and at cycle 7 day 1. The samples were taken from a phase I, first-in-human, multicenter, open-label dose-escalation trial of ivuxolimab. Adults with locally advanced or metastatic melanoma, renal cell carcinoma, hepatocellular carcinoma or head and neck squamous cell carcinoma were enrolled in the trial. Before TCR sequencing, CD4+ and CD8+ T cells were separately sorted from peripheral blood.

The sequence derives from an adult with an advanced solid tumor such as melanoma, head and neck, liver or kidney cancer. The specimen was CD4+ or CD8+ T cells sorted from blood, collected in a trial of the OX40 agonist ivuxolimab. The chain employs TRBV9 and TRBJ1-2; TRBD1 is possibly the D segment (5 matching bases). The nucleotide sequence is given as TGTGCCAGCACCAGCGTTGTTGCAGGGAACTATGGCTACACCTTC. Its translation reads: CASTSVVAGNYGYTF.